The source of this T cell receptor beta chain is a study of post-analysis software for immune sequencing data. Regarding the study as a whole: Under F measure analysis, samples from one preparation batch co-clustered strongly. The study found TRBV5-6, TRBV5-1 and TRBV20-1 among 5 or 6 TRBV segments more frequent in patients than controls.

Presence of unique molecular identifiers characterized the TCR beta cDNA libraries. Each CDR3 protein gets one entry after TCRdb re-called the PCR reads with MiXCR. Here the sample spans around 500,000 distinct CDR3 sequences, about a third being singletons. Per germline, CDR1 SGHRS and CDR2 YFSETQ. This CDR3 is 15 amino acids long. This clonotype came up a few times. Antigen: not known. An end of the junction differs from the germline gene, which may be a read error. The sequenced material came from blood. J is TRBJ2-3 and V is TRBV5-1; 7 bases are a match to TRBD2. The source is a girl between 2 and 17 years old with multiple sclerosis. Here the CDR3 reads CANSLESGLTDTQYF. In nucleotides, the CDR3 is TGCGCCAACAGCTTGGAATCGGGACTAACAGATACGCAGTATTTT.